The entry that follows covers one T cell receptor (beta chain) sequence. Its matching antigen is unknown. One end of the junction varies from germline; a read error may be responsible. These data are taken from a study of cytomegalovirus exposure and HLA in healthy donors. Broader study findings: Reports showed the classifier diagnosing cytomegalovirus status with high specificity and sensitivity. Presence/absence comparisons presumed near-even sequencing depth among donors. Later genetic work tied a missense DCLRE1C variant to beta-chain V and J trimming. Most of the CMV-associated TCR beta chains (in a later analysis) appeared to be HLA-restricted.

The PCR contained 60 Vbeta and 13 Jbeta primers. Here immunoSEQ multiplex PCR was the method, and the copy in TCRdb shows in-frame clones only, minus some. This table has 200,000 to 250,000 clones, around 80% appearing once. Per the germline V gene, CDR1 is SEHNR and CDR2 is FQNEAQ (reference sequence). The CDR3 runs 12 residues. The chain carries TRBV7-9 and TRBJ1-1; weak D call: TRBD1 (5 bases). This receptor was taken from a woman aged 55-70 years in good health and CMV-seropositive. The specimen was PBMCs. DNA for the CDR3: TGTTCCAGCAGCTTAATAGGGGCTGAAGCTTTCTTT. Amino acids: CSSSLIGAEAFF.